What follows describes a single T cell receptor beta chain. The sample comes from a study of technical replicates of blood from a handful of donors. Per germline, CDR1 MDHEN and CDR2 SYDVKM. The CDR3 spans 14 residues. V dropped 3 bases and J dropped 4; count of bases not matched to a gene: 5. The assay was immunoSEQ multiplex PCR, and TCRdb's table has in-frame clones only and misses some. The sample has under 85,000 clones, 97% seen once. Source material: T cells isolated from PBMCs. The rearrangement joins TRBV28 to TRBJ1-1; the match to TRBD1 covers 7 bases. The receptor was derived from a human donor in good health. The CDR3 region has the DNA TGTGCCAGCAGTTTCGACAGGGCCCGCACTGAAGCTTTCTTT. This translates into CASSFDRARTEAFF.